This TCR beta chain was identified in a study of T-cell reconstitution after alpha-beta-depleted transplantation in children. Unique molecular identifiers featured in how the TCRbeta library was prepared. TCRdb used MiXCR to reprocess the PCR reads, holding one entry per CDR3 protein. The data hold about 980,000 distinct CDR3 sequences, with about 26% observed a single time. This CDR3 contains 15 residues. Germline V gene lookup returns CDR1 SGHRS and CDR2 YFSETQ. Germline trimming cut 2 bases from V and 5 bases from J; bases unmatched to any gene: 5. Sample: PBMCs, mostly from graft donor cells, taken 360 days after TCRalphabeta/CD19-depleted stem cell transplant. The sequence was obtained from a boy less than two years old who had a stem cell transplant for SCID, so the T cells may come from the graft donor. V gene TRBV5-1 combines with J gene TRBJ2-2; 8 bases fit TRBD2. This chain's CDR3 is CASSFPRGGTGELFF. The CDR3 bases are TGCGCCAGCAGCTTCCCCCGGGGGGGGACCGGGGAGCTGTTTTTT.